This is a list of T cell receptor beta chains from one sample in a study of shared clonotypes between healthy human individuals. Clones were sequenced by immunoSEQ multiplex PCR, and TCRdb holds only the in-frame ones, with some missing. The sample carries more than 900,000 clones, approximately 78% recorded once. The sequenced sample was memory CD4+ T cells from PBMCs. Receptor source: a man younger than 35 in good health. Some clones in this sample may be carry-over from other donors' samples. Both conserved end residues are part of each CDR3. Each record gives: clone size, J gene, V gene, D gene, CDR3 DNA, CDR3 protein. D genes are given only for firm matches. A row's size may be missing; if present it is once, few, many or a size class.

>NA|TRBJ1-6|TRBV2|NA
TGTGCCAGCAGTGAAGCCCCAGGAGGTATTGATTCACCCCTCCACTTT
CASSEAPGGIDSPLHF
>NA|TRBJ2-1|TRBV11-1|TRBD2
TGTGCCAGCAGCTTAGGAATCGGGCGGGAGGGCCCGTTCTTC
CASSLGIGREGPFF
>NA|TRBJ2-7|TRBV4-2|TRBD2
TGTGCCAGCAGCCAAGATGGAGCGGGAGTCTCCCGCTCCTACGAGCAGTACTTC
CASSQDGAGVSRSYEQYF
>NA|TRBJ1-2|TRBV10-3|NA
TGTGCCATCAGCAACGGGGAGGGATGGGGCTATGGCTACACCTTC
CAISNGEGWGYGYTF
>NA|TRBJ2-7|TRBV21-1|NA
TGTGCCAGCAGCAAAGTTGGTTATGTGCAGTACTTC
CASSKVGYVQYF
>NA|TRBJ1-2|TRBV6-6|NA
TGTGCCAGCAGCGCAGAGCACTATGGCTACACCTTC
CASSAEHYGYTF
>NA|TRBJ2-7|TRBV11-1|NA
TGTGCCAGCAGCTCCGCACCCGTCAGGACAGTTCCGTACGAGCAGTACTTC
CASSSAPVRTVPYEQYF
>many|TRBJ1-2|TRBV7-2|NA
TGTGCCAGCAGCTTAGACCCAGGGAGGAACTATGGCTACACCTTC
CASSLDPGRNYGYTF
>NA|TRBJ1-5|TRBV2|NA
TGTGCCAGCAGTGGCCAGAATCAGCCCCAGCATTTT
CASSGQNQPQHF
>NA|TRBJ1-6|TRBV7-9|NA
TGTGCCAGCAGCTTGGGATTTGATTCACCCCTCCACTTT
CASSLGFDSPLHF
>NA|TRBJ2-1|TRBV30|NA
TGTGCCTGGACAGCGAGCGGGGAGCAGTTCTTC
CAWTASGEQFF
>few|TRBJ2-7|TRBV7-2|TRBD1
TGTGCCAGCAGCTTAGACGGGACAGGGGGTTACGAGCAGTACTTC
CASSLDGTGGYEQYF
>NA|TRBJ2-5|TRBV13|TRBD1
TGTGCCAGCAGCTTAACCCCCGGGGACAGGAGACAAGAGACCCAGTACTTC
CASSLTPGDRRQETQYF
>NA|TRBJ2-3|TRBV9|NA
TGTGCCAGCAGCGTAGCTACTAGCACCCGCACAGATACGCAGTATTTT
CASSVATSTRTDTQYF
>NA|TRBJ2-1|TRBV29-1|NA
TGCAGCGCCCGCGGGACAGACTACAATGAGCAGTTCTTC
CSARGTDYNEQFF
>NA|TRBJ2-3|TRBV7-9|NA
TGTGCCAGCAGCCCCGGAAGCACAGATACGCAGTATTTT
CASSPGSTDTQYF
>NA|TRBJ2-5|TRBV7-2|NA
TGTGCCAGCAGCCGCGACACCCTCGAGAAGACCCAGTACTTC
CASSRDTLEKTQYF
>NA|TRBJ2-5|TRBV5-4|NA
TGTGCCAGCAGCTTGGCCGCCGGCCAAGAGACCCAGTACTTC
CASSLAAGQETQYF
>NA|TRBJ1-2|TRBV5-1|NA
TGCGCCAGCAGCTTAGGCAGAAACTATGGCTACACCTTC
CASSLGRNYGYTF
>NA|TRBJ1-2|TRBV5-1|NA
TGCGCCAGCAGCACGAGGGACAAACGAGGCTACACCTTC
CASSTRDKRGYTF
>NA|TRBJ2-5|TRBV5-1|TRBD1
TGCGCCAGCAGCTCCCGGGACAGGGGGTTGAGAGAGACCCAGTACTTC
CASSSRDRGLRETQYF
>few|TRBJ2-1|TRBV5-4|NA
TGTGCCAGCAGCCACCGGGCCCTCAGGGGCAATGAGCAGTTCTTC
CASSHRALRGNEQFF
>once|TRBJ1-5|TRBV2|TRBD1
TGTGCCAGCAGTGAATTTTTTACAGGGGGCAATCAGCCCCAGCATTTT
CASSEFFTGGNQPQHF
>NA|TRBJ2-7|TRBV7-2|TRBD1
TGTGCCAGCAGCTGGGACAGGGCCTACGAGCAGTACTTC
CASSWDRAYEQYF
>NA|TRBJ2-2|TRBV28|NA
TGTGCCAGCAGTAGGACCACCGGGGAGCTGTTTTTT
CASSRTTGELFF
>NA|TRBJ1-1|TRBV7-2|NA
TGTGCCAGCAGCTTAGCTGGGACAAGGGGCCGGGTTGAAGCTTTCTTT
CASSLAGTRGRVEAFF
>once|TRBJ2-7|TRBV6-5|TRBD2
TGTGCCAGCAGCGGGACTAGCGGCGAGCAGTACTTC
CASSGTSGEQYF
>NA|TRBJ2-4|TRBV7-2|NA
TGTGCCAGCAGCCTATTAGGGGCTGCTTCAAACATTCAGTACTTC
CASSLLGAASNIQYF
>NA|TRBJ2-3|TRBV5-4|TRBD2
TGTGCCAGCAGCCTAGGACTAGCTAGCACAGATACGCAGTATTTT
CASSLGLASTDTQYF
>NA|TRBJ1-5|TRBV11-2|NA
TGTGCCAGCAGCTTAGTTAGAGATCAGCCCCAGCATTTT
CASSLVRDQPQHF
>NA|TRBJ2-3|TRBV4-1|TRBD2
TGCGCCAGCAGCCAAGGCGGGAGAGGATTCGATACGCAGTATTTT
CASSQGGRGFDTQYF
>NA|TRBJ2-7|TRBV15|TRBD1
TGTGCCACCAGCAGATTCCGGACAGGGGGCGACGAGCAGTACTTC
CATSRFRTGGDEQYF
>few|TRBJ2-5|TRBV7-2|NA
TGTGCCAGCAGCCCAAAAAGGCCCCTTCTAGGCGAGACCCAGTACTTC
CASSPKRPLLGETQYF
>NA|TRBJ1-2|TRBV10-3|TRBD1
TGTGCCATCAGTGAGTCCCTGGGACAGGGAGGCTATGGCTACACCTTC
CAISESLGQGGYGYTF
>NA|TRBJ2-4|TRBV2|TRBD2
TGTGCCAGCAGGGGAGCGGGAGGGCCCAAAAACATTCAGTACTTC
CASRGAGGPKNIQYF
>NA|TRBJ1-4|TRBV5-1|NA
TGCGCCAGCAGCCTCGGGACGCAGGCAACTAATGAAAAACTGTTTTTT
CASSLGTQATNEKLFF
>once|TRBJ2-1|TRBV7-9|NA
TGTGCCAGCAGCTTAATTTGGGGAAGAGCTAGGATTTCCAATGAGCAGTTCTTC
CASSLIWGRARISNEQFF
>NA|TRBJ1-1|TRBV19|NA
TGTGCCAGTAGTATAGGCCCGAACACTGAAGCTTTCTTT
CASSIGPNTEAFF
>NA|TRBJ1-1|TRBV29-1|NA
TGCAGCGTCGTGATAGCGGGGACCGCGAACACTGAAGCTTTCTTT
CSVVIAGTANTEAFF
>NA|TRBJ2-1|TRBV19|NA
TGTGCCAGTAGTCCCCGCCGGACGGCGCCCCGGGGCAATGAGCAGTTCTTC
CASSPRRTAPRGNEQFF
>NA|TRBJ2-3|TRBV18|NA
TGTGCCAGCTCACCCCTCCCTACCGCAGAGAGCACAGATACGCAGTATTTT
CASSPLPTAESTDTQYF
>once|TRBJ1-3|TRBV15|NA
TGTGCCACGGCCCCAGGGCTCGGAAACACCATATATTTT
CATAPGLGNTIYF
>NA|TRBJ1-3|TRBV7-2|NA
TGTGCCAGCAGCTTAGCCTTTCCCTCTGGAAACACCATATATTTT
CASSLAFPSGNTIYF
>once|TRBJ2-1|TRBV11-3|NA
TGTGCCAGCAGCTCGGGACCGGGGAATGAGCAGTTCTTC
CASSSGPGNEQFF
>once|TRBJ1-2|TRBV6-5|NA
TGTGCCAGCAGTGAATCTTGGGGCTACACCTTC
CASSESWGYTF
>NA|TRBJ2-2|TRBV7-3|TRBD2
TGTGCCAGCAGAGCGGGGCCGAGCACCGGGGAGCTGTTTTTT
CASRAGPSTGELFF
>NA|TRBJ2-1|TRBV6-6|TRBD2
TGTGCCAGCAGCGTGGGACTAGCGGGAGGAAATGAGCAGTTCTTC
CASSVGLAGGNEQFF
>many|TRBJ1-2|TRBV7-9|NA
TGTGCCAGCAGCTTGACAGTAGGCGGTGGGGGCTACACCTTC
CASSLTVGGGGYTF
>NA|TRBJ2-3|TRBV7-9|TRBD1
TGTGCCAGCAGAGAACAGGGGGCCACAGATACGCAGTATTTT
CASREQGATDTQYF
>NA|TRBJ2-5|TRBV28|NA
TGTGCCAGCAGGGACAGCCGAGAGACCCAGTACTTC
CASRDSRETQYF
>few|TRBJ2-3|TRBV4-1|TRBD2
TGCGCCAGCAGCCAGAACCGACTAGCGGGAGGGCTGAGCGGCACAGATACGCAGTATTTT
CASSQNRLAGGLSGTDTQYF
>NA|TRBJ2-7|TRBV9|NA
TGTGCCAGCAGCGTAGCTACCGGGGCCCCCTACGAGCAGTACTTC
CASSVATGAPYEQYF
>NA|TRBJ1-1|TRBV29-1|TRBD1
TGCAGCGTTAAGACAGGGGAGACTGAAGCTTTCTTT
CSVKTGETEAFF
>NA|TRBJ2-7|TRBV10-3|TRBD2
TGTGCCATCAGTGAGCGAGCCGGGACTAGCACCCACGAGCAGTACTTC
CAISERAGTSTHEQYF
>NA|TRBJ2-7|TRBV18|NA
TGTGCCAGCTCACCCGGCGTAGGTAGACCGAATACCTACGAGCAGTACTTC
CASSPGVGRPNTYEQYF
>NA|TRBJ2-7|TRBV30|NA
TGTGCCTGGACAAGGGGGACGCGGTACGAGCAGTACTTC
CAWTRGTRYEQYF
>NA|TRBJ2-7|TRBV28|TRBD1
TGTGCCAGCAGTTCGCCCTCCGGGACAGTTGGCGAGCAGTACTTC
CASSSPSGTVGEQYF
>once|TRBJ2-1|TRBV2|TRBD2
TGTGCCAGCAGCCGGACTAGCGGGAGGCACAATGAGCAGTTCTTC
CASSRTSGRHNEQFF
>NA|TRBJ2-1|TRBV18|NA
TGTGCCAGCTCACCCCCATCGGGGAATGAGCAGTTCTTC
CASSPPSGNEQFF